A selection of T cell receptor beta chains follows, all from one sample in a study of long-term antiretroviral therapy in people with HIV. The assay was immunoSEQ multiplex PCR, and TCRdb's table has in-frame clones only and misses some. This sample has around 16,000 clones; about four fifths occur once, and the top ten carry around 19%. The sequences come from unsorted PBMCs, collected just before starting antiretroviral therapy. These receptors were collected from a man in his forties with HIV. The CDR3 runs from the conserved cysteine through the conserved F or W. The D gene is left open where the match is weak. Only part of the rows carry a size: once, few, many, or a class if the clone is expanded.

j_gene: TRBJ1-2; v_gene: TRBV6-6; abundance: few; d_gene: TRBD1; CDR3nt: TGTGCCAGCAGTAACCCCACAGGGGACTATGGCTACACCTTC; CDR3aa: CASSNPTGDYGYTF
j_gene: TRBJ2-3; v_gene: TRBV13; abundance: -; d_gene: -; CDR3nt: TGTGCCAGCAGCTTGGAGGGTCGAGCGGACAGCACAGATACGCAGTATTTT; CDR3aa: CASSLEGRADSTDTQYF
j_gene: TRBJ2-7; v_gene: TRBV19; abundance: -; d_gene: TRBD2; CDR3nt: TGTGCCAGTAGTATGTTCCTCGCGGGAGCCTACGAGCAGTACTTC; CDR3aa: CASSMFLAGAYEQYF
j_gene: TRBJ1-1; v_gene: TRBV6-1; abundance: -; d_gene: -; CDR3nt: TGTGCCAGCAGTGAACCGGGGCTGAGCACTGAAGCTTTCTTT; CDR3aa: CASSEPGLSTEAFF
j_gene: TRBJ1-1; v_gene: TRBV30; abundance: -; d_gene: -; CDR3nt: TGTGCCTGGAGCGGCGTATGGGGGGGCACTGAAGCTTTCTTT; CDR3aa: CAWSGVWGGTEAFF
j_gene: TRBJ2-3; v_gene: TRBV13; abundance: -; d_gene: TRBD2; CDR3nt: TGTGCCAGCAGCCCTTCTTTACGGGAGGGACTCACAGATACGCAGTATTTT; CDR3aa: CASSPSLREGLTDTQYF
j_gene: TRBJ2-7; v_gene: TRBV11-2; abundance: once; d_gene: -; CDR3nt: TGTGCCAGCAGCATCTCCTACGAGCAGTACTTC; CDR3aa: CASSISYEQYF
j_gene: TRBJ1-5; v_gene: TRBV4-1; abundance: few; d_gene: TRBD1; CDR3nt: TGCGCCAGCAGCCAAGTTGAGGGGGCCGGCAATCAGCCCCAGCATTTT; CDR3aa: CASSQVEGAGNQPQHF
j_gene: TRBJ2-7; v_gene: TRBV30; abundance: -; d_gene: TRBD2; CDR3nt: TGTGCCTGGAGCCCCGCCCCCCGACTAGCGGTTACCTACGAGCAGTACTTC; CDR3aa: CAWSPAPRLAVTYEQYF
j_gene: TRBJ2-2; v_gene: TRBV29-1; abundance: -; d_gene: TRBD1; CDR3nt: TGCAGCGTGAAGCAGACGGACAGGGCGAACACCGGGGAGCTGTTTTTT; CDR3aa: CSVKQTDRANTGELFF
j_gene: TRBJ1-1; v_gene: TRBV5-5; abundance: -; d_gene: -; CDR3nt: TGTGCCAGCAGCCGCACAGCACTGAACACTGAAGCTTTCTTT; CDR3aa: CASSRTALNTEAFF
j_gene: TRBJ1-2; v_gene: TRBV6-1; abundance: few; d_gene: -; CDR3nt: TGTGCCAGCAGTGAAGATGGCTACACCTTC; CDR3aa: CASSEDGYTF